This T cell receptor beta chain emerged from a study of shared clonotypes between healthy human individuals. Positive CCR7 selection of CD45RO-negative cells yielded the naive CD8 cells, and terminally differentiated effector memory CD45RA+ cells were excluded. All the donors were Caucasian adults who lived in Nashville, Tennessee. This was a deep-level run. TCRdb's table, derived via immunoSEQ multiplex PCR, lists solely in-frame clones and lacks some. Of 1.5 million to 2.5 million clones in the sample, less than 95% were seen once. The source of this sequence is a man between 18 and 29 years old in good health. Sample: naive CD8+ T cells sorted from blood.

CDR3 sequence reads: CASSVEGQGGLAGVLETQYF. The CDR3 DNA sequence: TGTGCCAGCAGCGTAGAAGGACAGGGGGGACTAGCGGGAGTTTTAGAGACCCAGTACTTC. This chain links TRBV9 with TRBJ2-5; TRBD2 matches at 14 bases. V was clipped by 0 bases and J by 4 bases; unmatched bases: 14. Per the germline V gene, CDR1 is SGDLS and CDR2 is YYNGEE. The CDR3 loop spans 20 amino acids.